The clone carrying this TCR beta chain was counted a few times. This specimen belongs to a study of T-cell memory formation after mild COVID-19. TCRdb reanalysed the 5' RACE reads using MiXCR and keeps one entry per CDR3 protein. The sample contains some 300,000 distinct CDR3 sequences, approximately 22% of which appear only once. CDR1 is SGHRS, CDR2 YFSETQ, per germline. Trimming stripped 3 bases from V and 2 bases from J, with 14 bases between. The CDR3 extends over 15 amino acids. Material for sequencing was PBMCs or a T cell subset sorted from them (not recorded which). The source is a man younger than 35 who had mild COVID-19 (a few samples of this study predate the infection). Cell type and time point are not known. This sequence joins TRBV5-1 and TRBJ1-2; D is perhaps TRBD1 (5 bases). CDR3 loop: CASSYNPGGNYGYTF. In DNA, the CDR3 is TGCGCCAGCAGCTACAACCCTGGGGGAAACTATGGCTACACCTTC.